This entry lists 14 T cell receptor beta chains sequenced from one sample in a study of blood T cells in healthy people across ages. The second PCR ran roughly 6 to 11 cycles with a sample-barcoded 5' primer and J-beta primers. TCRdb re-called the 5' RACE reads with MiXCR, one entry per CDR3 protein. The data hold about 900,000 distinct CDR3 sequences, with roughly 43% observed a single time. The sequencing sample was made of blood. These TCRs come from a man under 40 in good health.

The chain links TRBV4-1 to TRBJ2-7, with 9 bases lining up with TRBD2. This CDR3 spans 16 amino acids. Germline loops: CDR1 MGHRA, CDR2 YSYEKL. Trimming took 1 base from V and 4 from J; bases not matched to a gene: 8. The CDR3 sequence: CASSQAAAGGRYEQYF. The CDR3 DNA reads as TGCGCCAGCAGCCAAGCAGCAGCGGGGGGCCGATACGAGCAGTACTTC.

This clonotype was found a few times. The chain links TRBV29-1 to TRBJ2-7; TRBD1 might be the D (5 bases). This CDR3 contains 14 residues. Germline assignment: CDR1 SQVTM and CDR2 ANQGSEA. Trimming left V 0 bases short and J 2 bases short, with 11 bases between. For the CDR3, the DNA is TGCAGCGTTGAAGATCCTGACAGACCCTACGAGCAGTACTTC. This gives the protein CSVEDPDRPYEQYF.

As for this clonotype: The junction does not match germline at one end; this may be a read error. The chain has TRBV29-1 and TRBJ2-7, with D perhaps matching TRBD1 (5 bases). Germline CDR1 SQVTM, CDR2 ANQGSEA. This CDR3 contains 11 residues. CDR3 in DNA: TGCAGCGTTAAGGGGCCCTACGGGCAGTACTTC. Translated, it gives CSVKGPYGQYF.

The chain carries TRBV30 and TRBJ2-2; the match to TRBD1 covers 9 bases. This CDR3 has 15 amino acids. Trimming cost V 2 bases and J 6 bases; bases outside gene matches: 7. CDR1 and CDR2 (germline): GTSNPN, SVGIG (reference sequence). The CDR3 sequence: CAWSFLGTGPGELFF. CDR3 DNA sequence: TGTGCCTGGAGTTTTCTCGGGACAGGGCCCGGGGAGCTGTTTTTT.

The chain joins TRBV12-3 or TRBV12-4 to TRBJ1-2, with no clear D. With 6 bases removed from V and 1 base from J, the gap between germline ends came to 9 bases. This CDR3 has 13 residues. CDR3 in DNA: TGTGCCAGCAGGGAGAGAAATAACTATGGCTACACCTTC. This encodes CASRERNNYGYTF.

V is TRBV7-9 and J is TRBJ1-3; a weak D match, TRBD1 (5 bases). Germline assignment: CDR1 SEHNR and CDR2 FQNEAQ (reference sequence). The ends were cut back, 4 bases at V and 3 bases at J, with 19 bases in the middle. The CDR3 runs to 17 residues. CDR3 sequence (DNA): TGTGCCAGCAGCTCCCTGGGGACTTCGACCTTTGGAAACACCATATATTTT. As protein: CASSSLGTSTFGNTIYF.

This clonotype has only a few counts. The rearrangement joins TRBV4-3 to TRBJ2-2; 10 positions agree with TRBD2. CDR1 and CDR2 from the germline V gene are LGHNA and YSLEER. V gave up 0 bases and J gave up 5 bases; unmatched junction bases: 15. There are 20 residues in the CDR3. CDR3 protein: CASSQDRVQRGGLRTGELFF. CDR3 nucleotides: TGCGCCAGCAGCCAAGATAGGGTCCAGCGGGGGGGCCTTAGAACCGGGGAGCTGTTTTTT.

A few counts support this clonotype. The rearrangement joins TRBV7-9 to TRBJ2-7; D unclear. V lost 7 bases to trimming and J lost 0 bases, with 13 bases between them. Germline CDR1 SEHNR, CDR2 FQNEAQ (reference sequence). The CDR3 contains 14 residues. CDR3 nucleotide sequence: TGTGCCAGCACCGAGCGTTTCAGCTCCTACGAGCAGTACTTC. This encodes CASTERFSSYEQYF.

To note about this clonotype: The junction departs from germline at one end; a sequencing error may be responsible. CDR3 sequence reads: CASSFPSPGGTSNEKLFF. In nucleotides, the CDR3 is TGTGCTAGCAGCTTTCCGAGCCCAGGGGGCACGTCTAATGAAAAACTGTTTTTT. The V call is TRBV7-7, the J call TRBJ1-4; TRBD1 matches at 8 bases. The CDR3 loop spans 18 amino acids. Germline V gene lookup returns CDR1 SSHAT and CDR2 FNYEAQ (reference sequence). The complete variable domain, with remaining parts taken from reference TRBV7-7 and TRBJ1-4, reads GAGVSQSPRYKVTKRGQDVTLRCDPISSHATLYWYQQALGQGPEFLTYFNYEAQPDKSGLPSDRFSAERPEGSISTLTIQRTEQRDSAMYRCASSFPSPGGTSNEKLFFGSGTQLSVL.

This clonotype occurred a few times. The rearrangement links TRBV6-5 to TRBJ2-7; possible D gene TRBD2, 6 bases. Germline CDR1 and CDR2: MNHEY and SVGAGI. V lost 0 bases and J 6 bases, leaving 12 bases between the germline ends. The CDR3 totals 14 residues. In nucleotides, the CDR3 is TGTGCCAGCAGTTACTCCCCATTGGGGGGCGAGCAGTACTTC. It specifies CASSYSPLGGEQYF.

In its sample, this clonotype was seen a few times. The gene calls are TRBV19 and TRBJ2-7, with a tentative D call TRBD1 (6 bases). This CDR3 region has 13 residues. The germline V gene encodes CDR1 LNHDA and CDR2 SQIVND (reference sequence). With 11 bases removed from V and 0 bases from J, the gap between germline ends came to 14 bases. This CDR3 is CAAAGTPSYEQYF. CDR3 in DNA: TGTGCCGCTGCCGGGACACCCTCCTACGAGCAGTACTTC. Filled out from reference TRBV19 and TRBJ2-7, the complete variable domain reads DGGITQSPKYLFRKEGQNVTLSCEQNLNHDAMYWYRQDPGQGLRLIYYSQIVNDFQKGDIAEGYSVSREKKESFPLTVTSAQKNPTAFYLCAAAGTPSYEQYFGPGTRLTVT.

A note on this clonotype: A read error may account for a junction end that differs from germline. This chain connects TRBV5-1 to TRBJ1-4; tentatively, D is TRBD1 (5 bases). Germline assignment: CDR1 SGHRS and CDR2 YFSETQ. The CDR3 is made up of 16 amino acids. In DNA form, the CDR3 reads TGCGCCAGCAGCTTGGGCAGGGCCCCGACTAAGGAAAAACTGTTTTTT. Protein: CASSLGRAPTKEKLFF.

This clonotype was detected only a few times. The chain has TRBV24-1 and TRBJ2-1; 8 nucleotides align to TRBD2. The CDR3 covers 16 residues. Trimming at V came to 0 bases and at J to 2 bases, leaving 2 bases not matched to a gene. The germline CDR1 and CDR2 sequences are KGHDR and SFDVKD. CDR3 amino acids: CATSDLSSGAYNEQFF. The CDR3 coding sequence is TGTGCCACCAGTGATTTGAGTAGCGGGGCCTACAATGAGCAGTTCTTC.

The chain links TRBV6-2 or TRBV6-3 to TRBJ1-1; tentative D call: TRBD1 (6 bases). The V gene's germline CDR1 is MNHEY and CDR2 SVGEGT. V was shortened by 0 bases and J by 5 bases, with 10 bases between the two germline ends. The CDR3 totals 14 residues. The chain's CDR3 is CASSYSPGATEAFF. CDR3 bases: TGTGCCAGCAGTTACTCCCCAGGGGCGACTGAAGCTTTCTTT.